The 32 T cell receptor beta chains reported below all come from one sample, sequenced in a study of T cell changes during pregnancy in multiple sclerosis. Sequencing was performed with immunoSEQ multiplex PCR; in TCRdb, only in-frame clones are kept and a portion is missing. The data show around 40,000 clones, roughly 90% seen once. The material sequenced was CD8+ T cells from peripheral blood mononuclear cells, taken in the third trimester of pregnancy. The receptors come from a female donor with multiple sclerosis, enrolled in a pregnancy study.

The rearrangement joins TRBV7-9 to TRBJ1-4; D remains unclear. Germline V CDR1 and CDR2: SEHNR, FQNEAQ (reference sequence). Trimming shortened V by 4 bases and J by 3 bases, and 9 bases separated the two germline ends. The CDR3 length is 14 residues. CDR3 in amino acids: CASSSTDSNEKLFF. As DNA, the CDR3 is TGTGCCAGCAGCTCCACGGACTCTAATGAAAAACTGTTTTTT. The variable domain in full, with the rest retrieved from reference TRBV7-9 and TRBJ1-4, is DTGVSQNPRHKITKRGQNVTFRCDPISEHNRLYWYRQTLGQGPEFLTYFQNEAQLEKSRLLSDRFSAERPKGSFSTLEIQRTEQGDSAMYLCASSSTDSNEKLFFGSGTQLSVL.

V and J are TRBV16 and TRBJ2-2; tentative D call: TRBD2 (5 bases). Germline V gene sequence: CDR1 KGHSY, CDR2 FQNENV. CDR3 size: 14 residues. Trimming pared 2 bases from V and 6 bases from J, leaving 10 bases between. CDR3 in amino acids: CASSQQDGAGELFF. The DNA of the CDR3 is TGTGCCAGCAGCCAACAAGACGGGGCCGGGGAGCTGTTTTTT.

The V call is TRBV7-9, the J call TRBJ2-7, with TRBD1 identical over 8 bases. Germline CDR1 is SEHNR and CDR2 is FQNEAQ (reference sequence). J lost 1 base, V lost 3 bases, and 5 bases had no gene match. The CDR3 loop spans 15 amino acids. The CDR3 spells CASSLDREASYEQYF. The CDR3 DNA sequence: TGTGCCAGCAGCTTGGACAGGGAGGCTTCCTACGAGCAGTACTTC.

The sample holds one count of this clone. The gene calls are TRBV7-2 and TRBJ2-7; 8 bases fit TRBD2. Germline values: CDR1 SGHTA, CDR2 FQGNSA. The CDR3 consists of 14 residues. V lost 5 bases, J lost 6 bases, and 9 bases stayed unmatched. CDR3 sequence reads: CASSPLREVSEQYF. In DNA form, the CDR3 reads TGTGCCAGCAGCCCCCTGCGGGAGGTGAGCGAGCAGTACTTC.

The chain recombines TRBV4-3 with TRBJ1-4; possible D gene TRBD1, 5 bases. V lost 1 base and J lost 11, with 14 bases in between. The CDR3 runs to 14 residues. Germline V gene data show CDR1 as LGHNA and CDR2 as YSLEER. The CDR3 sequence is CASSQAPGGDKLFF. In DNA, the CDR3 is TGCGCCAGCAGCCAAGCCCCGGGGGGAGACAAACTGTTTTTT.

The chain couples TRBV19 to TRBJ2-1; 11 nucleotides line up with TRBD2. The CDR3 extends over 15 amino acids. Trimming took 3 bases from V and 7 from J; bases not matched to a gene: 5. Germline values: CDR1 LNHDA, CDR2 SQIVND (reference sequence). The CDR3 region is CASSITSGSGNEQFF. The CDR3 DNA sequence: TGTGCCAGTAGTATCACTAGCGGGAGTGGAAATGAGCAGTTCTTC.

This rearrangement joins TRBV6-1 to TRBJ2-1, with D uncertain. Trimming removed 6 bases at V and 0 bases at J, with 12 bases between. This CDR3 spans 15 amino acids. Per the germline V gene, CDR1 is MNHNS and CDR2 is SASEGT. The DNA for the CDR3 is TGTGCCAGCAGGGTCGCAGAGCGCTCCTACAATGAGCAGTTCTTC. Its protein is CASRVAERSYNEQFF.

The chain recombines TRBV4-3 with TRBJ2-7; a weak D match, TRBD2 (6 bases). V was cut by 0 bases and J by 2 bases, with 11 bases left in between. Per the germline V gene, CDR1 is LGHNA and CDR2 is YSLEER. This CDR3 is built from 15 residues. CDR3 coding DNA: TGCGCCAGCAGCCAAGATTCGGGAGTTCCCTACGAGCAGTACTTC. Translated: CASSQDSGVPYEQYF.

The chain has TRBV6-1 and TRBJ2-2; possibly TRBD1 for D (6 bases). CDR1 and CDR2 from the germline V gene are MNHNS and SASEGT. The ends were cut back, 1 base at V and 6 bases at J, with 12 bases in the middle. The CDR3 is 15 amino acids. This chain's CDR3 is CASSEVTGSAGELFF. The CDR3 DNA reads TGTGCCAGCAGTGAAGTTACAGGGTCCGCCGGGGAGCTGTTTTTT.

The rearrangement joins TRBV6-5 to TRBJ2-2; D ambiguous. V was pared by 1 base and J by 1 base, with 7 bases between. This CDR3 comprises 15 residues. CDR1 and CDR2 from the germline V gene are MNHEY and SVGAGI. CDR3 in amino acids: CASSYFAGNTGELFF. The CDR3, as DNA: TGTGCCAGCAGTTACTTTGCAGGGAACACCGGGGAGCTGTTTTTT.

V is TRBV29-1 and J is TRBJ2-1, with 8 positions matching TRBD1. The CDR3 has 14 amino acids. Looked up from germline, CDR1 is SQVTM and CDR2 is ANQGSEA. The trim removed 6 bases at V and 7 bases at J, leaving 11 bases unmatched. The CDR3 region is CSVPPGQDQNEQFF. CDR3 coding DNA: TGCAGCGTCCCTCCGGGACAGGACCAAAATGAGCAGTTCTTC.

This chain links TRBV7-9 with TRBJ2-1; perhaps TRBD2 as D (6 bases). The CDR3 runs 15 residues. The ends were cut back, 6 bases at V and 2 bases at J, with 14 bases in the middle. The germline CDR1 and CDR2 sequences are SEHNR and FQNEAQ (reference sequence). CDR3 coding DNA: TGTGCCAGCAGAGAGACGGGGGAACCCTACAATGAGCAGTTCTTC. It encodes CASRETGEPYNEQFF.

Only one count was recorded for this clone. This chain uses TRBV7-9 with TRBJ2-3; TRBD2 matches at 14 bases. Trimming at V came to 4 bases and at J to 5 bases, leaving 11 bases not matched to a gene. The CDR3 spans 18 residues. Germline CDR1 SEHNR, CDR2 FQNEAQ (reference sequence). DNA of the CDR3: TGTGCCAGCAGCTCAACCCTTGGACTAGCGGGAGGAGGAGATACGCAGTATTTT. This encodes CASSSTLGLAGGGDTQYF.

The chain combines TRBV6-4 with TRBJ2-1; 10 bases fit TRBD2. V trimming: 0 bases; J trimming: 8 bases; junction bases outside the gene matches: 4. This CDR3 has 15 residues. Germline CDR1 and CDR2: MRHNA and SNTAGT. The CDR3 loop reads CASSDSGLATDEQFF. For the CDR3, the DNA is TGTGCCAGCAGTGACTCGGGACTAGCGACGGATGAGCAGTTCTTC.

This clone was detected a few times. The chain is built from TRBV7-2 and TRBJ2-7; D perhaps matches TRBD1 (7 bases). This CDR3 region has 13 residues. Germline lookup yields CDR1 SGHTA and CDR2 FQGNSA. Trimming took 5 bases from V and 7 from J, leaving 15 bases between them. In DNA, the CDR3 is TGTGCCAGCAGCCCCAAGACAGGGAGGGAGCAGTACTTC. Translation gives CASSPKTGREQYF.

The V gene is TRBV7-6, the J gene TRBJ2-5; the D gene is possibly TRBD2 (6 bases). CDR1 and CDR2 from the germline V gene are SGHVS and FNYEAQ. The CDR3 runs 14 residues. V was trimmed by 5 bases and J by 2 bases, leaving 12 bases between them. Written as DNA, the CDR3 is TGTGCCAGCAGCCCCCGGGACTTGCAAGAGACCCAGTACTTC. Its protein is CASSPRDLQETQYF.

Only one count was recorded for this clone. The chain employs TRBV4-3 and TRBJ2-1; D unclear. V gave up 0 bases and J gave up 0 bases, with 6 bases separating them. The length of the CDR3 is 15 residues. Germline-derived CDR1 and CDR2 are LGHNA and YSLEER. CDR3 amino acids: CASSQDPGSYNEQFF. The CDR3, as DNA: TGCGCCAGCAGCCAAGATCCGGGCTCCTACAATGAGCAGTTCTTC.

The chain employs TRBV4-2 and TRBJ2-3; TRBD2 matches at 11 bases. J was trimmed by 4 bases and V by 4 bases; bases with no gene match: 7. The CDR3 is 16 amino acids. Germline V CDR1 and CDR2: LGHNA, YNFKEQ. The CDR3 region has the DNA TGTGCCAGCAGCCCCGAACTAGCGGGAGCGGCAGATACGCAGTATTTT. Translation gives CASSPELAGAADTQYF.

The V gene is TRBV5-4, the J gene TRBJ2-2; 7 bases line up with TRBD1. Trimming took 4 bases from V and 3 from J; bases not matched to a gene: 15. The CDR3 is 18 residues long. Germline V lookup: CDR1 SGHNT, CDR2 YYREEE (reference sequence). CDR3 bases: TGTGCCAGCAGCGCCGACGGGACAGCGCTAAGCTACACCGGGGAGCTGTTTTTT. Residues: CASSADGTALSYTGELFF.

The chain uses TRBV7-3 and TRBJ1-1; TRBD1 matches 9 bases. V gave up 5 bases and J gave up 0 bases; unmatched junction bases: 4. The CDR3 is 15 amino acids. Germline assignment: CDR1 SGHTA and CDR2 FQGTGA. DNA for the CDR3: TGTGCCAGCAGCCACGGGACAGGGATGAACACTGAAGCTTTCTTT. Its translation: CASSHGTGMNTEAFF. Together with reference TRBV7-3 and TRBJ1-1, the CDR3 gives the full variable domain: GAGVSQTPSNKVTEKGKYVELRCDPISGHTALYWYRQSLGQGPEFLIYFQGTGAADDSGLPNDRFFAVRPEGSVSTLKIQRTERGDSAVYLCASSHGTGMNTEAFFGQGTRLTVV.

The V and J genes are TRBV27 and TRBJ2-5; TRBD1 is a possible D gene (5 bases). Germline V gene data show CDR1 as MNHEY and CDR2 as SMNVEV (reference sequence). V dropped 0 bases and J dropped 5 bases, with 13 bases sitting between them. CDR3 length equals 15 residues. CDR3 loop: CASSLSGVGTETQYF. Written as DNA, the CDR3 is TGTGCCAGCAGTTTATCAGGGGTGGGAACCGAGACCCAGTACTTC.

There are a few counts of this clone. CDR3 sequence reads: CASSLEGLEYRNEQFF. The DNA of the CDR3 is TGTGCCAGCAGCTTGGAGGGACTAGAATATCGGAATGAGCAGTTCTTC. The V gene is TRBV5-4, the J gene TRBJ2-1; TRBD2 agrees at 8 bases. Germline CDR1 reads SGHNT; CDR2 reads YYREEE (reference sequence). The V gene end was trimmed by 0 bases and the J gene end by 7 bases; junction bases not matched to a gene: 9. CDR3 length: 16 residues.

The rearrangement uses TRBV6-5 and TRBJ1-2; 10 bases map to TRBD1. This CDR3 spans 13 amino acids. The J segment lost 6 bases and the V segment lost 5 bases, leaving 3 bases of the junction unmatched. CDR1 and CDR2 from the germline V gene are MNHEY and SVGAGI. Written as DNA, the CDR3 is TGTGCCAGCAGTCTTGACAGGGGGCATGGCTACACCTTC. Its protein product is CASSLDRGHGYTF.

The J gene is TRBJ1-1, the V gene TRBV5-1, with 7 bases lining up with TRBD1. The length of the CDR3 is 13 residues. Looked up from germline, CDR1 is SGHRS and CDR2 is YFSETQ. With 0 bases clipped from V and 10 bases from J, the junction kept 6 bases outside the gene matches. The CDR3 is CASSLEGGQGAFF. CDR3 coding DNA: TGCGCCAGCAGCTTGGAAGGGGGCCAGGGAGCTTTCTTT. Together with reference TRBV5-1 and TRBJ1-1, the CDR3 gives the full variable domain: KAGVTQTPRYLIKTRGQQVTLSCSPISGHRSVSWYQQTPGQGLQFLFEYFSETQRNKGNFPGRFSGRQFSNSRSEMNVSTLELGDSALYLCASSLEGGQGAFFGQGTRLTVV.

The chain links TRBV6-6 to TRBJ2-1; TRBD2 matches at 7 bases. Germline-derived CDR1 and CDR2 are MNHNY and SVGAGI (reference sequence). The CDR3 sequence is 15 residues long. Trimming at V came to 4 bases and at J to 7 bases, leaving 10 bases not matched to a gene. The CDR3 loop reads CASSSSGGSPNEQFF. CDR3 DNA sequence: TGTGCCAGCAGTTCCTCTGGCGGGAGCCCGAATGAGCAGTTCTTC.

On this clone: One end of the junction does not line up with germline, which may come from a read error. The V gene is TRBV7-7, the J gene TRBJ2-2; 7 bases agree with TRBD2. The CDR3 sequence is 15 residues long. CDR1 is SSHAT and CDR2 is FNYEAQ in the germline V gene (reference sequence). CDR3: CASSLGGLNTGELFF. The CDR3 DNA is TGTGCTAGCAGCTTGGGGGGGTTGAACACCGGGGAGCTGTTTTTT.

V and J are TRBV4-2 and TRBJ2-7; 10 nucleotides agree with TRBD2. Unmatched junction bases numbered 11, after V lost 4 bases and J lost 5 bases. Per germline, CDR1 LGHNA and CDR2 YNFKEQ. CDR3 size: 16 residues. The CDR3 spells CASSPIPAGGPNEQYF. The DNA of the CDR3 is TGTGCCAGCAGCCCTATCCCAGCGGGAGGGCCTAACGAGCAGTACTTC.

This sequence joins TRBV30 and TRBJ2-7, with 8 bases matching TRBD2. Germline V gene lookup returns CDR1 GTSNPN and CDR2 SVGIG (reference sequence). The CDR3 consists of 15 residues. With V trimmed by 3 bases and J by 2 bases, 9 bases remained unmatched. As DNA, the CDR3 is TGTGCCTGGAGAGAAAAAGCGGGGGTGGCCTACGAGCAGTACTTC. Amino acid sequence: CAWREKAGVAYEQYF.

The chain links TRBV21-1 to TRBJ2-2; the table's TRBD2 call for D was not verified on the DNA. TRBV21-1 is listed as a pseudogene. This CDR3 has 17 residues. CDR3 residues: CASSKESGLRNTGELFF. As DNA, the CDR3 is TGTGCCAGCAGCAAAGAATCGGGACTCAGGAACACCGGGGAGCTGTTTTTT.

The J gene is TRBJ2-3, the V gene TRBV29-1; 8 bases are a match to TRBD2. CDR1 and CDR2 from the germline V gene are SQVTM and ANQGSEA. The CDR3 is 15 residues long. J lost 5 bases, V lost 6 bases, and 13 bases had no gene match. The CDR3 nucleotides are TGCAGCGTACCCCGGGGGGGGGCCAGTGTAGATACGCAGTATTTT. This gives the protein CSVPRGGASVDTQYF.

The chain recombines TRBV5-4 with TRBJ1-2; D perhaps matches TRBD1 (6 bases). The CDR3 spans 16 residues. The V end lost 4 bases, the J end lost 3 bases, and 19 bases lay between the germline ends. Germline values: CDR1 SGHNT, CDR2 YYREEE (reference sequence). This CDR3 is CASSPGGGAWHYGYTF. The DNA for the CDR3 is TGTGCCAGCAGCCCTGGGGGGGGCGCTTGGCACTATGGCTACACCTTC.

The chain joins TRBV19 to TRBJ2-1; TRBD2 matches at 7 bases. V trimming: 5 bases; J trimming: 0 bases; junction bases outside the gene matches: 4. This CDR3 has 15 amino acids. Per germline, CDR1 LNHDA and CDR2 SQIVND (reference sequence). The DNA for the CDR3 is TGTGCCAGTAGTGAGGGACTAAGCTCCTACAATGAGCAGTTCTTC. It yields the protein CASSEGLSSYNEQFF.